The subject of this entry is one T cell receptor beta chain. Its binding antigen is unknown. No much larger clone exists at a distance of one base, and base qualities are not known. The CDR3 starts with the cysteine, ends with the phenylalanine, and has 16 residues. The DNA shown is the 48-base CDR3, in frame from base 1. A distance of 14 bases separates the germline ends of V and J, which lose 4 bases and 1 base respectively. CDR1 and CDR2, looked up from the germline V gene, are LGHNA and YSLEER. This entry belongs to a study of OX40 agonist ivuxolimab in advanced cancers. For context, the study as a whole: Ivuxolimab, which targeted the costimulatory receptor OX40 (CD134), was an agonistic, fully human IgG2 monoclonal antibody. Patients were allowed to have had prior anti-PD-1, anti-PD-L1 or anti-CTLA-4 therapy, and roughly 40% of the dose-escalation patients had been treated with checkpoint inhibitors. A male proportion of 82.7% and a mean age of roughly 55 years, ranging from about 23 to 79, were recorded for the dose-escalation cohort. Intravenous ivuxolimab was administered to patients every 2 weeks at six dose levels: 0.01, 0.1, 0.3, 1.5, 3 and 10 mg/kg. Partial responses were achieved by three dose-escalation patients, of whom one had hepatocellular carcinoma and two had cutaneous melanoma. The paper reports the monotherapy dose-escalation portion (N of about 47 patients) of the phase I ivuxolimab trial. Of the roughly 51 patients in dose escalation, 19 had hepatocellular carcinoma, some 15 had melanoma, 9 had renal cell carcinoma and 9 had head and neck cancer. The purpose of peripheral TCRbeta sequencing was to test whether ivuxolimab changed TCR sequence diversity and led to clonal T-cell expansion. Beyond this particular receptor, the publication reports: After ivuxolimab, CD8+ T cells had more expanded clones than CD4+ T cells on average. Low levels of normalized T-cell clonal expansion were also seen in some patients who did not respond. At doses of 0.1 to 3.0 mg/kg, clonal expansion of both CD4+ and CD8+ T cells in blood was seen between baseline and week 6. In the 0.1-3.0 mg/kg groups, partial responders had among the lowest normalized peripheral clonal expansion, particularly in CD8+ T cells. The antigen specificity of the peripheral T cells that underwent clonal expansion was not determined.

Patients with a history of autoimmune disease or receiving systemic immunosuppression were excluded from the trial. Peripheral blood for TCR sequencing was collected from all dose cohorts at baseline, on cycle 4 day 1, and on cycle 7 day 1. The samples were taken from a phase I, first-in-human, multicenter, open-label dose-escalation trial of ivuxolimab. Adults with locally advanced or metastatic melanoma, renal cell carcinoma, hepatocellular carcinoma or head and neck squamous cell carcinoma were enrolled in the trial. CD4+ and CD8+ T cells were sorted separately from peripheral blood before TCR sequencing. For sequencing of the TCRbeta CDR3 region, genomic DNA was extracted from the sorted cells. TCRbeta CDR3 regions were sequenced using the immunoSEQ Assay. TCRdb holds this immuneACCESS table with in-frame rearrangements only. Some clones are missing; in checked studies, unresolved V genes explain under half, and the rest has no known cause. The sample table records some 65,000 clones; about nine tenths of these occur just once. The leading ten clones occupy under 3.5% of the sample.

This sample comprised CD4+ or CD8+ T cells sorted from blood, obtained in a trial of the OX40 agonist ivuxolimab. The sequence came from an adult with an advanced solid tumor such as melanoma, head and neck, liver or kidney cancer. The sequence links TRBV4-3 to TRBJ2-1; the D gene is tentatively TRBD1 or TRBD2, each matching 5 bases. CDR3 sequence: CASSPGTRGSYNEQFF. The DNA reads TGCGCCAGCAGCCCAGGGACCCGAGGGTCCTACAATGAGCAGTTCTTC.